Listed here are 23 T cell receptor beta chains from one sample, sequenced in a study of tumor and adjacent non-tumor tissue in lung cancer. The template was RNA from unsorted bulk tissue. A modified ARM-PCR protocol with three rounds of nested PCR amplified TCRbeta. TCRdb itself ran the multiplex PCR reads through MiXCR, one entry per CDR3 protein. This table holds under 250,000 distinct CDR3 sequences, less than 80% found once. The sample comprised lung tumor tissue. The origin of the receptors is a man in his 60s with non-small cell lung cancer.

Remarks on this clonotype: This CDR3 is missing its conserved last phenylalanine or tryptophan, likely due to a read error. V is TRBV4-3 and J is TRBJ1-1; D gene unclear. The CDR3 runs to 13 residues. Germline assignment: CDR1 LGHNA and CDR2 YSLEER. The V end was cut by 3 bases, the J end by 7 bases, with 12 bases between. The chain's CDR3 is CASSHRLWGEAFI. The CDR3 DNA reads TGCGCCAGCAGCCATCGTCTTTGGGGTGAAGCTTTCATT.

The chain carries TRBV2 and TRBJ1-4; D gene unclear. V was shortened by 1 base and J by 7 bases, with 4 bases between the two germline ends. CDR1 and CDR2 from the germline V gene are SNHLY and FYNNEI. The CDR3 has 12 residues. CDR3 nucleotide sequence: TGTGCCAGCAGTGAAGACCGTGAAAAACTGTTTTTT. This encodes CASSEDREKLFF.

In regard to this clonotype: Germline is not matched at one junction end, which may reflect a read error. V gene TRBV4-3 combines with J gene TRBJ2-6; TRBD2 aligns across 7 bases. There are 16 residues in the CDR3. Germline CDR1 and CDR2: LGHNA and YSLEER. The CDR3 sequence is CARSQEGGAGANVLTF. The DNA of the CDR3 is TGCGCCAGGAGCCAAGAGGGAGGGGCTGGGGCCAACGTCCTGACTTTC.

On this clonotype itself: A read error may be the cause here, since a much bigger clone is one base away. The chain joins TRBV29-1 to TRBJ1-2, with D tentatively TRBD1 (5 bases). Germline CDR1 is SQVTM and CDR2 is ANQGSEA. The ends were cut back, 3 bases at V and 6 bases at J, with 20 bases in the middle. The CDR3 length is 15 residues. CDR3 region: CSVDSRTSPWDGYTF. The CDR3 DNA sequence: TGCAGCGTTGATTCCCGGACAAGTCCCTGGGATGGCTACACCTTC.

Ten or more counts support this clonotype. The chain uses TRBV5-5 and TRBJ1-1; unclear D gene. Trimming removed 4 bases from V and 0 bases from J, with 13 bases in between. The CDR3 is 15 residues long. Germline CDR1 SGHKS, CDR2 YYEKEE (reference sequence). The CDR3 here is CASSLQLPMNTEAFF. CDR3 DNA sequence: TGTGCCAGCAGCCTACAGCTACCTATGAACACTGAAGCTTTCTTT.

The table lists this clonotype with a count of one. Being one base from a much bigger clone, this may be a read error. This chain links TRBV6-2 or TRBV6-3 with TRBJ2-4; D perhaps matches TRBD1 (5 bases). This CDR3 comprises 13 residues. Per germline, CDR1 MNHEY and CDR2 SVGEGT. The CDR3 DNA reads as TGTGCCAGCAGTTACCCTGTAAGGGGCATTCAGCACTTC. Encoded protein: CASSYPVRGIQHF.

The sample holds a few counts of this clonotype. One junction end disagrees with the germline gene, perhaps due to a read error. The chain couples TRBV6-2 or TRBV6-3 to TRBJ1-1, with a possible D match to TRBD1 (5 bases). The CDR3 is 17 residues long. The germline gives CDR1 MNHEY, CDR2 SVGEGT. This CDR3 reads CASSNSDKLGLNTEAFF. The CDR3 region has the DNA TGTGCCAGCAGTAACTCGGACAAGCTTGGATTAAACACTGAAGCTTTCTTT.

The V gene is TRBV6-5, the J gene TRBJ2-1, with a possible D match to TRBD1 (5 bases). The ends were cut back, 6 bases at V and 5 bases at J, with 14 bases in the middle. CDR3 size: 14 residues. Per germline, CDR1 MNHEY and CDR2 SVGAGI. DNA for the CDR3: TGTGCCAGCAGCCTCCGAGGACAAGACAATGAGCAGTTCTTC. Translated: CASSLRGQDNEQFF.

This clonotype was seen just once. Since the CDR3 does not end with the conserved phenylalanine or tryptophan, this likely comes from a read error. The chain carries TRBV28 and TRBJ2-2; 8 bases align to TRBD1. The germline V gene encodes CDR1 MDHEN and CDR2 SYDVKM. Trimming cost V 10 bases and J 7 bases; bases outside gene matches: 5. This CDR3 has 12 residues. The CDR3: CAIKQGVGELFL. CDR3 in DNA: TGTGCCATCAAACAGGGGGTCGGGGAGCTGTTTCTT.

V usage is TRBV29-1 and J usage is TRBJ2-7; unclear D gene. The germline V gene encodes CDR1 SQVTM and CDR2 ANQGSEA. The V and J ends lost 4 bases and 0 bases respectively, with 10 bases between them. The CDR3 is made up of 13 amino acids. The CDR3 spells CSVVGVGSYEQYF. The CDR3 DNA sequence: TGCAGCGTTGTGGGCGTGGGCTCCTACGAGCAGTACTTC.

In this sample, this clonotype is medium-sized. V is TRBV11-2 and J is TRBJ1-2; TRBD1 matches at 7 bases. The CDR3 is made up of 14 amino acids. Germline CDR1 is SGHAT and CDR2 is FQNNGV. The junction had 12 bases not matched to a gene; V was cut back by 6 bases and J by 8 bases. The CDR3 region has the DNA TGTGCCAGCAGTATACAAGGGGGCATTCGAGGCTACACCTTC. It encodes CASSIQGGIRGYTF.

About this clonotype itself: Sequence at one end of the junction differs from germline and may be a read error. The chain has TRBV20-1 and TRBJ2-1, with 9 bases identical to TRBD2. The CDR3 sequence is 13 residues long. Germline V gene lookup returns CDR1 DFQATT and CDR2 SNEGSKA (reference sequence). CDR3 nucleotides: TGCAATGCTTTGACTAGCGGTGGAAATGAGCAGATCTTC. It codes for CNALTSGGNEQIF.

Turning to this clonotype: One end of the junction does not line up with germline, which may come from a read error. The gene calls are TRBV20-1 and TRBJ1-5, with a tentative D call TRBD1 (6 bases). Germline V gene data show CDR1 as DFQATT and CDR2 as SNEGSKA (reference sequence). There are 14 residues in the CDR3. This CDR3 reads CSANAGAPNRPQHF. For the CDR3, the DNA is TGCAGTGCTAACGCAGGGGCCCCCAATCGGCCCCAGCATTTT.

Concerning this clonotype: A junction end diverges from the germline sequence, so it may reflect a read error. V gene TRBV11-2 combines with J gene TRBJ2-5; no clear D gene. This CDR3 has 14 amino acids. Looked up from germline, CDR1 is SGHAT and CDR2 is FQNNGV. CDR3 region: CASVPATDQETQYF. The CDR3 nucleotides are TGTGCCAGCGTCCCCGCGACGGACCAAGAGACCCAGTATTTC. Full variable domain (outside the CDR3, taken from reference TRBV11-2 and TRBJ2-5): EAGVAQSPRYKIIEKRQSVAFWCNPISGHATLYWYQQILGQGPKLLIQFQNNGVVDDSQLPKDRFSAERLKGVDSTLKIQPAKLEDSAVYLCASVPATDQETQYFGPGTRLLVL.

This clonotype was counted between two and nine times. The chain has TRBV5-4 and TRBJ2-1; 7 bases are shared with TRBD1. Germline CDR1 reads SGHNT; CDR2 reads YYREEE (reference sequence). V lost 2 bases and J lost 9; bases outside the gene matches: 8. CDR3 length: 14 amino acids. For the CDR3, the DNA is TGTGCCAGCAGCTTCCGGACAGGAGGAGGTGAGCAGTTCTTC. This encodes CASSFRTGGGEQFF.

This chain uses TRBV11-1 with TRBJ2-2; TRBD2 might be the D (6 bases). CDR1 SGHAT and CDR2 FQDESV come from the germline V gene (reference sequence). CDR3 length: 15 amino acids. Between the trimmed V and J ends, which lost 5 bases and 10 bases, there was a span of 20 bases. The CDR3 spells CASSQLAGGIMELFF. As DNA, the CDR3 is TGTGCCAGCAGCCAACTAGCTGGCGGCATCATGGAGCTGTTTTTT.

About this clonotype: Germline is not matched at one junction end, which may reflect a read error. The chain is built from TRBV20-1 and TRBJ1-4; 7 positions agree with TRBD1. CDR1 and CDR2 from the germline V gene are DFQATT and SNEGSKA (reference sequence). This CDR3 is built from 15 residues. The CDR3, as DNA: TGCAGTGCCACCCCCAGACAGGGAGGAAATGAAATACTGTTTTTT. Its protein is CSATPRQGGNEILFF.

As to this clonotype: At one boundary the junction diverges from the germline segment, which might be a read error. The J gene is TRBJ2-2, the V gene TRBV6-5; D is perhaps TRBD2 (5 bases). In germline, CDR1 is MNHEY, CDR2 SVGAGI. The CDR3 has 14 residues. The CDR3 sequence is CASSYLMGFGELFF. The CDR3 DNA reads TGTGCCAGCAGTTACCTGATGGGTTTCGGGGAACTGTTTTTT.

Comments on this clonotype: A much more abundant neighbour one base away suggests this may be a read error. The V call is TRBV6-5, the J call TRBJ1-6; D is possibly TRBD1 (5 bases). CDR1 is MNHEY, CDR2 SVGAGI, per germline. The CDR3 has 15 amino acids. The CDR3 DNA reads TGTGCCAGCAGTTACTCGGGCAGGGATAATCCACCCCTCCACTTT. Protein sequence: CASSYSGRDNPPLHF.

About this clonotype: Since a much larger clone is just one base distant, this may be a read error. The V and J genes are TRBV20-1 and TRBJ1-5; D unresolved. V was shortened by 3 bases and J by 3 bases, with 18 bases between the two germline ends. CDR3 length equals 16 residues. CDR1 is DFQATT and CDR2 is SNEGSKA in the germline V gene (reference sequence). The CDR3 DNA sequence: TGCAGTGCTAGGGCCGGTGGTACAAACCCCAATCAGCCCCAGCATTTT. It specifies CSARAGGTNPNQPQHF.

Comments on this clonotype: At one of its ends the junction is not consistent with the germline gene, which may arise from a read error. The CDR3 DNA reads TGTGCCAGCAGCCCCTCGCCTGTTGGGGCCAACGTCCCGACTTTC. This translates into CASSPSPVGANVPTF. This sequence joins TRBV12-3 or TRBV12-4 and TRBJ2-6, with D possibly matching TRBD1 (5 bases). There are 15 residues in the CDR3.

In the case of this clonotype: A much bigger clone sits one base away, suggesting this may be a read error. The chain combines TRBV20-1 with TRBJ1-6; TRBD1 might be the D (6 bases). Germline V gene sequence: CDR1 DFQATT, CDR2 SNEGSKA (reference sequence). This CDR3 spans 13 amino acids. The V end was cut by 3 bases, the J end by 9 bases, with 12 bases between. The CDR3 bases are TGCAGTGCTAGTAAGGGGGGTATTTCACCCCTCCACTTT. Its protein is CSASKGGISPLHF.

There are a few counts of this clonotype. Compared with germline, one end of the junction differs, possibly owing to a read error. This chain links TRBV6-1 with TRBJ1-1; no reliable D call. Looked up from germline, CDR1 is MNHNS and CDR2 is SASEGT. The CDR3 has 14 residues. The CDR3 is CASSEIGSSTEVFF. In DNA form, the CDR3 reads TGTGCCAGCAGTGAAATAGGGTCCAGCACTGAAGTTTTCTTT.